The rows below give T cell receptor beta chains drawn from one sample of a study of T cells in Graves' hyperthyroidism and ophthalmopathy. One entry per CDR3 protein results from TCRdb running MiXCR on the multiplex PCR reads. This sample has approximately 720,000 distinct CDR3 sequences, with over 15% found just once. Source material: blood. The source of these receptors is a woman between 45 and 65 years old with Graves' hyperthyroidism that later progressed to Graves' ophthalmopathy. The CDR3 runs from the conserved cysteine through the conserved F or W. Fields, in order: J gene, V gene, D gene, clone size, CDR3 DNA, CDR3 protein. A D gene is named only where the DNA matches it firmly. The size field is filled for only some rows; it gives once, few, many or a size class.

TRBJ2-2	TRBV19	.	few	TGTGCCAGTACCACCCAAGGGGAACTGTTTTTT	CASTTQGELFF
TRBJ1-2	TRBV7-9	.	.	TGTGCCAGCAGCCCTCTTGGGACAAACTATGGCTACACCTTC	CASSPLGTNYGYTF
TRBJ1-5	TRBV6-1	.	many	TGTGCCAGCATTCCGAGAGAGGGCGATCAGCCCCAGCATTTT	CASIPREGDQPQHF
TRBJ2-4	TRBV7-9	TRBD1	.	TGTGCCAGCAGCTTCCCGACAGGGGAAAACATTCAGTACTTC	CASSFPTGENIQYF
TRBJ2-3	TRBV5-8	.	.	TGTGCCAGCAGCCTGTGGGAATCGATCGGCACAGATACGCAGTATTTT	CASSLWESIGTDTQYF
TRBJ2-2	TRBV3-1	.	few	TGTGCCAGCAGCCAAGAAAACTGGCCCCGGCTGTTTTTT	CASSQENWPRLFF
TRBJ1-1	TRBV29-1	TRBD1	.	TGCAGCGTTGGGGACAGGGGGAACACTGAAGCTTTCTTT	CSVGDRGNTEAFF
TRBJ2-3	TRBV20-1	.	.	TGCAGTGCTCGTAAGGCCGGGGGCTTCGGCACAGATACGCAGTATTTT	CSARKAGGFGTDTQYF
TRBJ1-1	TRBV7-6	.	few	TGTGCCAGCAGCTTAATGCGGGGGGCCGACACTGAAGCTTTCTTT	CASSLMRGADTEAFF
TRBJ2-5	TRBV11-2	.	many	TGTGCCAGCAGCTTTGCAGGGAAGCAAGAGACCCAGTACTTC	CASSFAGKQETQYF
TRBJ2-3	TRBV5-5	.	many	TGTGCCAGCAGCTTGGGGGGGAAAGACCCGAGGCTGAAGGCAGATACGCAGTATTTT	CASSLGGKDPRLKADTQYF
TRBJ1-6	TRBV6-9	TRBD1	few	TGTGCCAGCAGTTACGACTTGGGACAGGTTAATTCACCCCTCCACTTT	CASSYDLGQVNSPLHF
TRBJ1-5	TRBV19	.	once	TGTGCCAGTAGGCTACAGGGTTTCTACCAGCCCCAGCATTTT	CASRLQGFYQPQHF
TRBJ2-5	TRBV6-5	TRBD2	.	TGTGCCAGCAGTTACGGTGGAGAAGGGGAGGGGACCCAGTACTTC	CASSYGGEGEGTQYF
TRBJ2-7	TRBV4-2	TRBD2	few	TGTGCCAGCAGCCAAGGGCTAGCGGAGATCTCCTACGAGCAGTACTTC	CASSQGLAEISYEQYF
TRBJ2-2	TRBV3-1	TRBD2	many	TGTGCCAGCAGCCCAGGGACTAGCTACACCGGGGAGCTGTTTTTT	CASSPGTSYTGELFF
TRBJ1-1	TRBV5-5	.	.	TGTGCCAGCAGCTTGGAGGTATCCCGCACTGAAGCTTTCTTT	CASSLEVSRTEAFF
TRBJ2-3	TRBV30	.	few	TGTGCCTGGAGGCAAGCGGATACGCAGTATTTT	CAWRQADTQYF
TRBJ2-7	TRBV6-4	TRBD1	.	TGTGCCAGCAGTGACTCGATCGAAACTTCGCGACAACAGGGGGACGGCCCGGCCGAGCAGTACTTC	CASSDSIETSRQQGDGPAEQYF
TRBJ1-5	TRBV10-2	.	many	TGCGCCAGCAGTTGGGACATTAGCAATCAGCCCCAGCATTTT	CASSWDISNQPQHF
TRBJ2-4	TRBV3-1	TRBD2	.	TGTGCCAGCAGCCAAGGGCTACCGGCTAGCGGGGGCGGAAACATTCAGTACTTC	CASSQGLPASGGGNIQYF
TRBJ1-6	TRBV27	.	.	TGTGCCAGCAGTGCTACAGGGAACTATAATTCACCCCTCCACTTT	CASSATGNYNSPLHF
TRBJ2-3	TRBV7-8	TRBD2	many	TGTGCCAGCAGCGCCTGGGGCGGGGGGGGCACAGATACGCAGTATTTT	CASSAWGGGGTDTQYF
TRBJ1-3	TRBV12-3/TRBV12-4	.	.	TGTGCCAGCAATAAACAGGGCTACTCTGGAAACACCATATATTTT	CASNKQGYSGNTIYF
TRBJ2-1	TRBV11-2	TRBD2	many	TGTGCCAGCACCCCACGGGGTAGCGGGGTAGTAAATGAGCAGTTCTTC	CASTPRGSGVVNEQFF
TRBJ1-1	TRBV6-1	TRBD1	many	TGTGCCAGCAGGGAGACAGGGGGCAGTGAAGCTTTCTTT	CASRETGGSEAFF
TRBJ2-1	TRBV24-1	.	.	TGTGCCACCAGTGACATGGGTCGTGAGCAGTTCTTC	CATSDMGREQFF
TRBJ1-6	TRBV29-1	TRBD1	few	TGCAGCGCCCGACAGGGAGGGGATTCACCCCTCCACTTT	CSARQGGDSPLHF
TRBJ1-4	TRBV18	.	many	TGTGCCAGCTCACCAATGGGGACGGAGGGGGATGAAAAACTGTTTTTT	CASSPMGTEGDEKLFF
TRBJ2-1	TRBV7-6	.	.	TGTGCCAGCAGCTTAGCTCCCCGGACTGGGATTAATGAGCAGTTCTTC	CASSLAPRTGINEQFF
TRBJ1-1	TRBV4-1	.	few	TGCGCCAGCAGCCAGGACGGGACTCAAAGCACTGAAGCTTTCTTT	CASSQDGTQSTEAFF
TRBJ1-4	TRBV12-3/TRBV12-4	TRBD1	many	TGTGCCAGCAGTTCCCTCCCGTACCAGGGGGCACCTGGTGAAAAACTGTTTTTT	CASSSLPYQGAPGEKLFF
TRBJ1-1	TRBV3-1	.	many	TGTGCCAGCAGCCGAGGGAGCGGATATACTGAAGCTTTCTTT	CASSRGSGYTEAFF
TRBJ2-3	TRBV24-1	TRBD2	.	TGTGCCACCAGTGAAGGGACTAGCGGGGCCCGGGATACGCAGTATTTT	CATSEGTSGARDTQYF
TRBJ2-7	TRBV10-3	.	few	TGTGCCATCAGTGTGGTAGGGGTAGCTGAGTCCTACGAGCAGTACTTC	CAISVVGVAESYEQYF
TRBJ2-2	TRBV29-1	.	.	TGCAGCGTGACAGGGTGGGGGGACACCGGGGAGCTGTTTTTT	CSVTGWGDTGELFF
TRBJ2-1	TRBV3-1	TRBD2	.	TGTGCCAGCAGCCAACGGAGCGGGGGGGGTCGTGAGCAGTTCTTC	CASSQRSGGGREQFF